The 8 T cell receptor beta chains presented below share a single source sample, sequenced in a study of blood T cell repertoires in COVID-19. The data were produced by immunoSEQ multiplex PCR, yet TCRdb's version contains in-frame clones alone and is incomplete. The table records hundreds of thousands of clones, roughly 84% of them present only once. Material: peripheral blood. Source of these receptors: a man aged 35-49 years with acute or convalescent COVID-19.

Notes on this clone: The same CDR3 arises from other DNA sequences in this sample as well. This chain links TRBV7-8 with TRBJ2-7; 10 bases fit TRBD2. Germline-derived CDR1 and CDR2 are SGHVS and FQNEAQ. The CDR3 consists of 15 residues. V was clipped by 2 bases and J by 4 bases; unmatched bases: 5. As DNA, the CDR3 is TGTGCCAGCAGCTTACTAGCGGGAGTGGTTTACGAGCAGTACTTC. Encoded protein: CASSLLAGVVYEQYF. Using reference TRBV7-8 and TRBJ2-7 for the parts outside the CDR3, the full variable domain is GAGVSQSPRYKVAKRGQDVALRCDPISGHVSLFWYQQALGQGPEFLTYFQNEAQLDKSGLPSDRFFAERPEGSVSTLKIQRTQQEDSAVYLCASSLLAGVVYEQYFGPGTRLTVT.

This chain uses TRBV6-5 with TRBJ2-7; D is perhaps TRBD2 (5 bases). The germline gives CDR1 MNHEY, CDR2 SVGAGI. V lost 6 bases, J lost 2 bases, and 14 bases lay in between. The CDR3 spans 14 residues. This CDR3 is CASRGRESTYEQYF. CDR3 bases: TGTGCCAGCAGGGGGAGAGAGAGCACCTACGAGCAGTACTTC.

The genes are TRBV6-6 and TRBJ2-7, with D perhaps TRBD2 (6 bases). There are 12 residues in the CDR3. From germline, CDR1 is MNHNY and CDR2 SVGAGI (reference sequence). V shed 8 bases and J shed 2 bases, with 10 bases lying between them. The CDR3 DNA is TGTGCCAGCGCGGGCGGGACCTACGAGCAGTACTTC. Translation: CASAGGTYEQYF.

The J gene is TRBJ1-1, the V gene TRBV4-1; D gene ambiguous. With 1 base removed from V and 1 base from J, the gap between germline ends came to 19 bases. This CDR3 contains 18 residues. CDR1 is MGHRA and CDR2 is YSYEKL in the germline V gene. This CDR3 is CASSQGGGLGNRNTEAFF. The CDR3 nucleotides are TGCGCCAGCAGCCAAGGAGGCGGGCTCGGAAATAGGAACACTGAAGCTTTCTTT.

This clone was observed a single time. The chain combines TRBV6-2 or TRBV6-3 with TRBJ2-7; a weak D match, TRBD2 (5 bases). The CDR3 totals 14 residues. V was clipped by 2 bases and J by 3 bases, with 11 bases between them. Germline V gives CDR1 MNHEY, CDR2 SVGEGT. In DNA form, the CDR3 reads TGTGCCAGCAGTTACCTGGAGGCTATCTACGAGCAGTACTTC. Protein sequence: CASSYLEAIYEQYF.

The chain carries TRBV7-2 and TRBJ2-7; 8 nucleotides align to TRBD2. V shed 5 bases and J 6 bases; nucleotides not matched to a gene: 12. From germline, CDR1 is SGHTA and CDR2 FQGNSA. This CDR3 region has 15 residues. CDR3 DNA: TGTGCCAGCAGCCCTAGAACGGGACTAGAGACCGAGCAGTACTTC. This encodes CASSPRTGLETEQYF. Variable domain in full (rest from reference TRBV7-2 and TRBJ2-7): GAGVSQSPSNKVTEKGKDVELRCDPISGHTALYWYRQSLGQGLEFLIYFQGNSAPDKSGLPSDRFSAERTGGSVSTLTIQRTQQEDSAVYLCASSPRTGLETEQYFGPGTRLTVT.

J is TRBJ1-6 and V is TRBV18; D unclear. The V gene's germline CDR1 is KGHSH and CDR2 LQKENI. The CDR3 runs 16 residues. Trimming shortened V by 1 base and J by 4 bases, and 11 bases separated the two germline ends. CDR3 amino acids: CASSPLRDYYNSPLHF. CDR3 DNA sequence: TGTGCCAGCTCACCACTTCGCGATTATTATAATTCACCCCTCCACTTT.

The V gene is TRBV29-1, the J gene TRBJ2-2; D possibly corresponds to TRBD2 (6 bases). The germline V gene has CDR1 SQVTM and CDR2 ANQGSEA. V lost 6 bases, J lost 1 base, and 9 bases lay in between. CDR3 size: 13 residues. The CDR3 DNA is TGCAGCGTAAATAGCGGGAACACCGGGGAGCTGTTTTTT. Translating gives CSVNSGNTGELFF.